A selection of T cell receptor beta chains follows, all from one sample in a study of OX40 agonist ivuxolimab in advanced cancers. Method: immunoSEQ multiplex PCR; TCRdb's copy keeps in-frame clones and lacks some. This table has about 50,000 clones, roughly nine tenths appearing once. The starting material was CD4+ or CD8+ T cells sorted from blood, obtained in a trial of the OX40 agonist ivuxolimab. These receptors came from an adult with an advanced solid tumor such as melanoma, head and neck, liver or kidney cancer. Both conserved end residues are part of each CDR3. D genes are given only for firm matches. The listing skips clone size in some rows; elsewhere it reads once, few, many or a size class.

d_call: TRBD2
clone_size: NA
v_call: TRBV7-4
j_call: TRBJ2-7
cdr3_aa: CASLGGGLAGGLSAYF
cdr3_nt: TGTGCCAGCCTGGGAGGGGGACTAGCGGGAGGGCTTTCCGCGTACTTC

d_call: NA
clone_size: NA
v_call: TRBV25-1
j_call: TRBJ2-6
cdr3_aa: CASSDHSGANVLTF
cdr3_nt: TGTGCCAGCAGTGACCACTCTGGGGCCAACGTCCTGACTTTC

d_call: NA
clone_size: NA
v_call: TRBV5-1
j_call: TRBJ2-7
cdr3_aa: CARTVSYEQYF
cdr3_nt: TGCGCCAGGACAGTCTCCTACGAGCAGTACTTC

d_call: NA
clone_size: NA
v_call: TRBV11-3
j_call: TRBJ2-5
cdr3_aa: CASSPRVGGQETQYF
cdr3_nt: TGTGCCAGCAGCCCCCGGGTGGGTGGCCAAGAGACCCAGTACTTC

d_call: NA
clone_size: NA
v_call: TRBV2
j_call: TRBJ1-5
cdr3_aa: CASSKNNQPQHF
cdr3_nt: TGTGCCAGCAGCAAGAACAATCAGCCCCAGCATTTT

d_call: NA
clone_size: NA
v_call: TRBV19
j_call: TRBJ1-5
cdr3_aa: CASSMTWQGKNQPQHF
cdr3_nt: TGTGCCAGTAGTATGACGTGGCAGGGTAAAAATCAGCCCCAGCATTTT

d_call: NA
clone_size: NA
v_call: TRBV2
j_call: TRBJ1-1
cdr3_aa: CASSEVLATEAFF
cdr3_nt: TGTGCCAGCAGTGAAGTCCTCGCAACTGAAGCTTTCTTT

d_call: NA
clone_size: once
v_call: TRBV10-3
j_call: TRBJ1-1
cdr3_aa: CAISESPTANTEAFF
cdr3_nt: TGTGCCATCAGTGAGTCGCCGACAGCGAACACTGAAGCTTTCTTT

d_call: NA
clone_size: NA
v_call: TRBV6-1
j_call: TRBJ1-4
cdr3_aa: CASSEPGLRLNEKLFF
cdr3_nt: TGTGCCAGCAGTGAACCGGGCCTCAGGTTAAATGAAAAGCTGTTTTTT

d_call: NA
clone_size: NA
v_call: TRBV10-3
j_call: TRBJ2-1
cdr3_aa: CAISGVSREQFF
cdr3_nt: TGTGCCATCAGTGGTGTAAGTCGGGAGCAGTTCTTC

d_call: NA
clone_size: NA
v_call: TRBV2
j_call: TRBJ2-2
cdr3_aa: CASSEVPITGELFF
cdr3_nt: TGTGCCAGCAGTGAAGTACCGATCACCGGGGAGCTGTTTTTT

d_call: TRBD2
clone_size: NA
v_call: TRBV15
j_call: TRBJ2-1
cdr3_aa: CATETSGGYNEQFF
cdr3_nt: TGTGCCACCGAGACTAGCGGGGGATACAATGAGCAGTTCTTC

d_call: NA
clone_size: NA
v_call: TRBV28
j_call: TRBJ1-4
cdr3_aa: CASSRPNEKLFF
cdr3_nt: TGTGCCAGCAGTCGCCCTAATGAAAAACTGTTTTTT

d_call: TRBD2
clone_size: NA
v_call: TRBV19
j_call: TRBJ2-1
cdr3_aa: CASSIATSEQFF
cdr3_nt: TGTGCCAGTAGTATAGCGACTAGCGAGCAGTTCTTC

d_call: NA
clone_size: NA
v_call: TRBV20-1
j_call: TRBJ2-3
cdr3_aa: CSAGGLNTQYF
cdr3_nt: TGCAGTGCTGGGGGTTTAAATACGCAGTATTTT

d_call: NA
clone_size: NA
v_call: TRBV19
j_call: TRBJ2-5
cdr3_aa: CASSAGRDGETQYF
cdr3_nt: TGTGCCAGTAGTGCGGGCAGGGACGGAGAGACCCAGTACTTC

d_call: NA
clone_size: NA
v_call: TRBV28
j_call: TRBJ2-5
cdr3_aa: CASSLRRDDQETQYF
cdr3_nt: TGTGCCAGCAGTTTGCGCCGGGACGACCAAGAGACCCAGTACTTC

d_call: NA
clone_size: NA
v_call: TRBV18
j_call: TRBJ2-4
cdr3_aa: CASSPGTHANIQYF
cdr3_nt: TGTGCCAGCTCACCAGGGACTCACGCTAACATTCAGTACTTC

d_call: TRBD2
clone_size: once
v_call: TRBV28
j_call: TRBJ2-1
cdr3_aa: CASSLPGVAGNEQFF
cdr3_nt: TGTGCCAGCAGTCTCCCGGGAGTAGCGGGGAATGAGCAGTTCTTC

d_call: NA
clone_size: NA
v_call: TRBV5-4
j_call: TRBJ2-1
cdr3_aa: CASSAGIPLSSYNEQFF
cdr3_nt: TGTGCCAGCAGCGCCGGGATACCACTATCCTCCTACAATGAGCAGTTCTTC

d_call: TRBD1
clone_size: NA
v_call: TRBV5-1
j_call: TRBJ2-7
cdr3_aa: CASSQGQGAYEQYF
cdr3_nt: TGCGCCAGCAGCCAAGGACAGGGGGCCTACGAGCAGTACTTC

d_call: NA
clone_size: NA
v_call: TRBV21-1
j_call: TRBJ1-4
cdr3_aa: CASRDGGTAGEKLFF
cdr3_nt: TGTGCCAGCAGAGATGGGGGGACGGCGGGGGAAAAACTGTTTTTT

d_call: NA
clone_size: NA
v_call: TRBV5-6
j_call: TRBJ2-5
cdr3_aa: CASSVKETQYF
cdr3_nt: TGTGCCAGCAGCGTGAAAGAGACCCAGTACTTC

d_call: TRBD1
clone_size: NA
v_call: TRBV6-5
j_call: TRBJ2-1
cdr3_aa: CASSSRDSNYNEQFF
cdr3_nt: TGTGCCAGCAGTAGTCGGGACAGCAATTACAATGAGCAGTTCTTC

d_call: NA
clone_size: NA
v_call: TRBV27
j_call: TRBJ2-1
cdr3_aa: CASSFSGSYNEQFF
cdr3_nt: TGTGCCAGCAGTTTTTCAGGCTCCTACAATGAGCAGTTCTTC

d_call: NA
clone_size: NA
v_call: TRBV19
j_call: TRBJ1-3
cdr3_aa: CASSMSRSGNTIYF
cdr3_nt: TGTGCCAGTAGTATGTCCCGCTCTGGAAACACCATATATTTT

d_call: NA
clone_size: few
v_call: TRBV11-3
j_call: TRBJ2-6
cdr3_aa: CASSFTGANVLTF
cdr3_nt: TGTGCCAGCAGCTTCACTGGGGCCAACGTCCTGACTTTC

d_call: NA
clone_size: NA
v_call: TRBV6-5
j_call: TRBJ2-6
cdr3_aa: CASSYSGVGANVLTF
cdr3_nt: TGTGCCAGCAGTTACTCCGGAGTGGGGGCCAACGTCCTGACTTTC

d_call: NA
clone_size: NA
v_call: TRBV4-1
j_call: TRBJ1-2
cdr3_aa: CASSQITGSEGYTF
cdr3_nt: TGCGCCAGCAGCCAAATTACAGGGTCGGAAGGCTACACCTTC

d_call: TRBD2
clone_size: NA
v_call: TRBV9
j_call: TRBJ2-3
cdr3_aa: CASSVGGEGRWADTQYF
cdr3_nt: TGTGCCAGCAGCGTAGGAGGGGAGGGAAGGTGGGCAGATACGCAGTATTTT

d_call: NA
clone_size: NA
v_call: TRBV11-3
j_call: TRBJ1-1
cdr3_aa: CASSLSGGRAEAFF
cdr3_nt: TGTGCCAGCAGCTTGAGTGGGGGGCGGGCTGAAGCTTTCTTT

d_call: TRBD2
clone_size: NA
v_call: TRBV30
j_call: TRBJ2-5
cdr3_aa: CAWNSGTKTQYF
cdr3_nt: TGTGCCTGGAATAGCGGGACAAAGACCCAGTACTTC